This TCR beta chain was identified in a study of cytomegalovirus exposure and HLA in healthy donors. PCR employed 60 Vbeta and 13 Jbeta primers. TCRdb keeps only in-frame clones here, not all; method: immunoSEQ multiplex PCR. In the table there are around 150,000 clones, just under 65% of which are singletons. Germline CDR1 and CDR2: MNHEY and SVGAGI. This CDR3 is 14 amino acids long. With V trimmed by 6 bases and J by 2 bases, 4 bases remained unmatched. The TCR originated in a woman aged 60-70 years in good health and CMV-seropositive. Material: PBMCs. This rearrangement joins TRBV6-5 to TRBJ1-3; 7 bases fit TRBD1. The CDR3 loop is CASSDRVAGNTIYF. CDR3 bases: TGTGCCAGCAGCGACAGGGTTGCTGGAAACACCATATATTTT.